This T cell receptor (beta chain) was sequenced in a study of blood T cells in healthy people across ages. The CDR3 sequence is 16 residues long. The J segment lost 3 bases and the V segment lost 0 bases, leaving 4 bases of the junction unmatched. In germline, CDR1 is SGDLS, CDR2 YYNGEE. Combining a sample-barcoded 5' primer with a J-beta primer mix, a second PCR ran for roughly 7 to 12 cycles. One entry per CDR3 protein, called by TCRdb with MiXCR from the 5' RACE reads. The sample includes 1 million or so distinct CDR3 sequences, around 43% of them seen just once. This clonotype was picked up a small number of times.

The receptor was derived from a woman in her sixties in good health. The sample taken for sequencing was blood. The chain combines TRBV9 with TRBJ2-7; 12 bases are a match to TRBD2. The CDR3 coding sequence is TGTGCCAGCAGCGTAGGCGGACTAGCGGGACTCTACGAGCAGTACTTC. Translating gives CASSVGGLAGLYEQYF.